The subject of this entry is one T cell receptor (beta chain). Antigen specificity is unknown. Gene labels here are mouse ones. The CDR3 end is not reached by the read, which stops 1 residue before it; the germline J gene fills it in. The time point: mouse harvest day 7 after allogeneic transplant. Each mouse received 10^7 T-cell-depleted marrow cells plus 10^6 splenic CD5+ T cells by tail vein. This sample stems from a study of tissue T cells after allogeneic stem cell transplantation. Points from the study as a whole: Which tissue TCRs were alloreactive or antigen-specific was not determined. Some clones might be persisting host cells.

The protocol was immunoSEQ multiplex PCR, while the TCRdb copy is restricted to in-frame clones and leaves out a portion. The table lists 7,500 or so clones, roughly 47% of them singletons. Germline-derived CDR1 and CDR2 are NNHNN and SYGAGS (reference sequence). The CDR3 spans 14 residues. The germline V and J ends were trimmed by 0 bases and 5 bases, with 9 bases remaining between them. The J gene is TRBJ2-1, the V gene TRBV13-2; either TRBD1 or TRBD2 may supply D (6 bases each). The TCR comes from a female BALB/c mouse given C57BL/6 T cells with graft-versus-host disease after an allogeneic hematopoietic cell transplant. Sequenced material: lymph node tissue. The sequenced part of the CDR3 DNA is TGTGCCAGCGGTGATGGGGGGCGAGATGCTGAGCAGTTC. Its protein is CASGDGGRDAEQF. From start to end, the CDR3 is CASGDGGRDAEQFF.